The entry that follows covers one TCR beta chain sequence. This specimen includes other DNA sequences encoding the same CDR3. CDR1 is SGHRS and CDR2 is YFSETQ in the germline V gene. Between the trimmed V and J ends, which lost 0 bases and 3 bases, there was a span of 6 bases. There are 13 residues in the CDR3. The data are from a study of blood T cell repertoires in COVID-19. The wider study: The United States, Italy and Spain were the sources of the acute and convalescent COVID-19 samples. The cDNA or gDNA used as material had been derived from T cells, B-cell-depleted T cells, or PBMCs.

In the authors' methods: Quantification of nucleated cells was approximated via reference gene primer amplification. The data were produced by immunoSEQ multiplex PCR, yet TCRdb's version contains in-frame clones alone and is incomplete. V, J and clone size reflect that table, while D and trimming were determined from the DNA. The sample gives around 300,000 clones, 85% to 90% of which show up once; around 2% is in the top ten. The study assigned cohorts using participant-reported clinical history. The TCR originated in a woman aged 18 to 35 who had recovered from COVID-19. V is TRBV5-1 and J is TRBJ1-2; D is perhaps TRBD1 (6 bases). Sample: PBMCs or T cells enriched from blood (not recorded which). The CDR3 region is CASSLAGDYGYTF. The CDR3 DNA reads TGCGCCAGCAGCTTGGCAGGGGACTATGGCTACACCTTC.